A selection of T cell receptor beta chains follows, all from one sample in a study of T cell responses to AZD1222 COVID-19 vaccine. The data were produced by immunoSEQ multiplex PCR, yet TCRdb's version contains in-frame clones alone and is incomplete. The sample lists around 190,000 clones; roughly 90% were seen once. The specimen was peripheral blood, collected 28 days after the second AZD1222 dose. All receptors come from an adult who received the AZD1222 COVID-19 vaccine. The CDR3 runs from the conserved cysteine through the conserved F or W. Each record gives: V gene, J gene, clone size, D gene, CDR3 DNA, CDR3 protein. D genes are given only for firm matches. Rows give clone size only sometimes, using once, few, many, or a class for an expanded clone.

TRBV9,TRBJ1-1,.,TRBD1,TGTGCCAGCAGCGTAGCCGCGACAGGGCAGACTGAAGCTTTCTTT,CASSVAATGQTEAFF
TRBV7-7,TRBJ2-1,once,TRBD2,TGTGCTAGCAGCTCCAGACTAGCGGGAGCCAATGAGCAGTTCTTC,CASSSRLAGANEQFF
TRBV25-1,TRBJ1-4,.,.,TGTGCCACTAGGGGGATAGCTAATGAAAAACTGTTTTTT,CATRGIANEKLFF
TRBV5-8,TRBJ1-5,.,.,TGTGCCAGCAGCTTGCGTGTCATCCGAAGTCAGCCCCAGCATTTT,CASSLRVIRSQPQHF
TRBV14,TRBJ2-2,.,.,TGTGCCAGCAGCCAGCAGGGTTACGGGGAGCTGTTTTTT,CASSQQGYGELFF
TRBV5-5,TRBJ1-4,.,TRBD1,TGTGCCAGCAGCCTAGGACAGGTTAATGAAAAACTGTTTTTT,CASSLGQVNEKLFF
TRBV5-1,TRBJ1-2,.,TRBD1,TGCGCCAGCAGCTCCAGACAGGGGGGTCCTGGCTACACCTTC,CASSSRQGGPGYTF
TRBV7-9,TRBJ1-2,.,TRBD1,TGTGCCAGCAGCGCCGACAGGGGCGGCTATGGCTACACCTTC,CASSADRGGYGYTF
TRBV20-1,TRBJ1-2,.,TRBD1,TGCAGTGCTAGTCCAGGGACAGGGGGAGAAGGCTACACCTTC,CSASPGTGGEGYTF
TRBV25-1,TRBJ2-7,.,TRBD1,TGTGCCAGCAGTGAAAGTACAGGGGGCCACGAGCAGTACTTC,CASSESTGGHEQYF
TRBV25-1,TRBJ2-7,.,TRBD1,TGTGCCAGCAGTGCCCCCCGGGACAGGGCAGTGTGCGAGCAGTACTTC,CASSAPRDRAVCEQYF
TRBV5-6,TRBJ2-7,.,.,TGTGCCAGCAGCCCAGGACCATGCTCCTACGAGCAGTACTTC,CASSPGPCSYEQYF
TRBV19,TRBJ1-2,.,.,TGTGCCAGTAGTATCGATTCAGGGTATGGGGATGGCTACACCTTC,CASSIDSGYGDGYTF
TRBV30,TRBJ2-3,.,.,TGTGCCTGGACCGCGTATTCAGATACGCAGTATTTT,CAWTAYSDTQYF
TRBV2,TRBJ1-4,.,.,TGTGCCAGCAGTGTCAAAGGGGCTTACATGGGATGGGGGATGGGGTTTAATGAAAAACTGTTTTTT,CASSVKGAYMGWGMGFNEKLFF
TRBV3-1/TRBV3-2,TRBJ2-3,.,TRBD2,TGTGCCAGCAGCCAAGCTAGCGGGGGGGGCACAGATACGCAGTATTTT,CASSQASGGGTDTQYF
TRBV12-3/TRBV12-4,TRBJ1-6,.,.,TGTGCCAGCAGTTTTAGAGGGCCGTCACCCCTCCACTTT,CASSFRGPSPLHF
TRBV19,TRBJ1-1,few,TRBD1,TGTGCCAGTAGTATCTTTGGACAGGGACGTACTGAAGCTTTCTTT,CASSIFGQGRTEAFF